The 27 T cell receptor beta chains listed next were all sequenced from one sample in a study of PD-L1 blockade in urothelial cancer. The time point was: peripheral blood 6 weeks after treatment start. Clones were sequenced by immunoSEQ multiplex PCR, and TCRdb holds only the in-frame ones, with some missing. The data hold about 30,000 clones, with 70% to 90% observed a single time. Material: PBMCs, obtained around atezolizumab (anti-PD-L1) treatment. These receptors all come from a man older than 75 with urothelial cancer.

V gene TRBV7-2 combines with J gene TRBJ2-7; 8 nucleotides line up with TRBD1. This CDR3 has 14 amino acids. J lost 6 bases, V lost 5 bases, and 9 bases had no gene match. Germline assignment: CDR1 SGHTA and CDR2 FQGNSA. The chain's CDR3 is CASSHGQGGGEQYF. The CDR3 DNA reads as TGTGCCAGCAGCCATGGACAGGGCGGCGGCGAGCAGTACTTC.

This clone appeared once. This rearrangement joins TRBV2 to TRBJ1-1; D gene unclear. CDR1 is SNHLY, CDR2 FYNNEI, per germline. This CDR3 region has 12 residues. V lost 7 bases to trimming and J lost 5 bases, with 11 bases between them. The CDR3 protein is CASNIEATEAFF. As DNA, the CDR3 is TGTGCCAGCAACATTGAGGCTACTGAAGCTTTCTTT.

The chain is built from TRBV27 and TRBJ1-2, with 9 bases aligning to TRBD1. CDR1 and CDR2 (germline): MNHEY, SMNVEV (reference sequence). This CDR3 contains 15 residues. Trimming cost V 6 bases and J 3 bases; bases outside gene matches: 8. The CDR3 sequence: CASRSWDREDYGYTF. The CDR3, as DNA: TGTGCCAGCAGGTCTTGGGACAGGGAGGACTATGGCTACACCTTC.

The chain uses TRBV5-1 and TRBJ2-5; no clear D gene. CDR1 and CDR2 from the germline V gene are SGHRS and YFSETQ. With 4 bases removed from V and 5 bases from J, the gap between germline ends came to 9 bases. This CDR3 has 12 residues. CDR3 amino acids: CASSTVGETQYF. The CDR3, as DNA: TGCGCCAGCAGCACCGTCGGGGAGACCCAGTACTTC. The full variable domain, its missing parts supplied by reference TRBV5-1 and TRBJ2-5, is KAGVTQTPRYLIKTRGQQVTLSCSPISGHRSVSWYQQTPGQGLQFLFEYFSETQRNKGNFPGRFSGRQFSNSRSEMNVSTLELGDSALYLCASSTVGETQYFGPGTRLLVL.

On this clone itself: In the same sample, other DNA sequences code for this CDR3. The CDR3 here is CASSSGKGIGEQFF. The CDR3 DNA follows: TGTGCCAGCAGTTCCGGAAAGGGGATAGGTGAACAGTTCTTC. The chain couples TRBV6-6 to TRBJ2-1; D perhaps matches TRBD1 (5 bases). The germline gives CDR1 MNHNY, CDR2 SVGAGI (reference sequence). The CDR3 sequence is 14 residues long. Trimming pared 4 bases from V and 13 bases from J, leaving 20 bases between.

The genes are TRBV19 and TRBJ1-3; D call uncertain. The V and J ends lost 3 bases and 2 bases respectively, with 8 bases between them. Per the germline V gene, CDR1 is LNHDA and CDR2 is SQIVND (reference sequence). The CDR3 runs to 14 residues. The CDR3 here is CASSIRPTGNTIYF. The DNA of the CDR3 is TGTGCCAGTAGTATCCGTCCTACTGGAAACACCATATATTTT.

The V and J genes are TRBV7-9 and TRBJ2-7; 8 bases agree with TRBD1. The J segment lost 4 bases and the V segment lost 5 bases, leaving 16 bases of the junction unmatched. Germline CDR1 SEHNR, CDR2 FQNEAQ (reference sequence). The CDR3 has 17 residues. This chain's CDR3 is CASSPRVTGDRSYEQYF. Written as DNA, the CDR3 is TGTGCCAGCAGCCCTAGGGTAACCGGGGACAGGTCTTACGAGCAGTACTTC.

This clone was detected only once. This sequence joins TRBV6-1 and TRBJ2-7; 8 bases are a match to TRBD1. Germline V gives CDR1 MNHNS, CDR2 SASEGT. This CDR3 is built from 11 residues. J lost 4 bases, V lost 11 bases, and 4 bases had no gene match. The CDR3 region is CASRTGYEQYF. In DNA form, the CDR3 reads TGTGCCTCCCGGACAGGGTACGAGCAGTACTTC.

As to this clone: Other nucleotide sequences from this sample produce the same CDR3. This chain joins TRBV7-2 and TRBJ2-1; a possible D gene is TRBD1 (7 bases). Germline values: CDR1 SGHTA, CDR2 FQGNSA. The CDR3 covers 14 residues. Trimming cost V 6 bases and J 1 base, with 10 bases left between them. The CDR3 DNA reads as TGTGCCAGCAGACCAGGGGGGTCCTACAATGAGCAGTTCTTC. This gives the protein CASRPGGSYNEQFF.

This sequence joins TRBV11-2 and TRBJ1-2, with a tentative D call TRBD1 (5 bases). Trimming left V 5 bases short and J 10 bases short, with 11 bases between. The CDR3 totals 11 residues. Germline V gives CDR1 SGHAT, CDR2 FQNNGV. CDR3 nucleotides: TGTGCCAGCAGCCCGGGGGGAGACTACACCTTC. Translated, it gives CASSPGGDYTF.

This clone came up once. V usage is TRBV4-2 and J usage is TRBJ2-7; a possible D gene is TRBD2 (5 bases). V lost 0 bases, J lost 7 bases, and 16 bases lay in between. Germline CDR1 is LGHNA and CDR2 is YNFKEQ. The CDR3 runs 15 residues. In nucleotides, the CDR3 is TGTGCCAGCAGCCAAGAAACCGGTACACGGGGAGAGCAGTACTTC. Translated: CASSQETGTRGEQYF.

DNA for the CDR3: TGTGCCAGCAGTTCCCAGGGTGTAGGGAAGGAGACCCAGTACTTC. It codes for CASSSQGVGKETQYF. V and J are TRBV7-2 and TRBJ2-5; a possible D gene is TRBD1 (5 bases). V lost 6 bases, J lost 5 bases, and 19 bases lay in between. The germline V gene encodes CDR1 SGHTA and CDR2 FQGNSA. The CDR3 runs 15 residues.

The chain joins TRBV28 to TRBJ2-7; 7 positions match TRBD1. Germline CDR1 and CDR2: MDHEN and SYDVKM. The CDR3 sequence is 14 residues long. The ends lost 5 bases at V and 9 bases at J; junction bases unmatched: 13. In nucleotides, the CDR3 is TGTGCCAGCAGTCCCGCCCGGGACAGAACTTTGCAGTACTTC. It encodes CASSPARDRTLQYF.

The V gene is TRBV7-9, the J gene TRBJ2-5; 9 nucleotides match TRBD1. CDR1 and CDR2 from the germline V gene are SEHNR and FQNEAQ (reference sequence). J was trimmed by 2 bases and V by 3 bases; bases with no gene match: 4. This CDR3 is 15 amino acids long. The CDR3 DNA is TGTGCCAGCAGCTTTGGGACAGGGAGGCAAGAGACCCAGTACTTC. Its protein product is CASSFGTGRQETQYF.

CDR3 nucleotide sequence: TGTGCCAGCAATAGAGAGGGGGATGTGGACACCGGGGAGCTGTTTTTT. As protein: CASNREGDVDTGELFF. This chain links TRBV25-1 with TRBJ2-2; D is perhaps TRBD1 (6 bases). Germline CDR1 is MGHDK and CDR2 is SYGVNS. Trimming stripped 7 bases from V and 3 bases from J, with 18 bases between. This CDR3 comprises 16 residues.

This CDR3 is CASSLGPQGSQETQYF. The CDR3 nucleotides read TGTGCCAGCAGCTTAGGGCCCCAGGGTTCCCAAGAGACCCAGTACTTC. This chain uses TRBV7-2 with TRBJ2-5; D perhaps matches TRBD1 (5 bases). The CDR3 runs 16 residues. V was clipped by 1 base and J by 1 base, with 13 bases between them. CDR1 and CDR2 from the germline V gene are SGHTA and FQGNSA.

The chain couples TRBV19 to TRBJ2-1, with 8 bases that match TRBD2. Germline trimming cut 7 bases from V and 2 bases from J; bases unmatched to any gene: 4. This CDR3 comprises 14 residues. Per the germline V gene, CDR1 is LNHDA and CDR2 is SQIVND (reference sequence). The CDR3 loop reads CASNQRGTYNEQFF. The CDR3 DNA follows: TGTGCCAGTAACCAGCGGGGGACCTACAATGAGCAGTTCTTC.

The J gene is TRBJ2-3, the V gene TRBV4-1, with a possible D match to TRBD2 (5 bases). Trimming took off 1 base at V and 5 bases at J, with 10 bases between the two ends. The CDR3 contains 14 residues. In germline, CDR1 is MGHRA, CDR2 YSYEKL. In DNA, the CDR3 is TGCGCCAGCAGCCAAGCGGGCCGGGGAGATACGCAGTATTTT. It yields the protein CASSQAGRGDTQYF.

The rearrangement uses TRBV10-3 and TRBJ2-3, with 11 bases matching TRBD2. CDR3 length: 15 residues. The germline V gene encodes CDR1 ENHRY and CDR2 SYGVKD. V lost 6 bases, J lost 0 bases, and 2 bases stayed unmatched. The CDR3 loop is CAIRGTSGSTDTQYF. CDR3 nucleotides: TGTGCCATCAGGGGGACTAGCGGTAGCACAGATACGCAGTATTTT.

This rearrangement joins TRBV19 to TRBJ2-7; D gene uncertain. The germline V and J ends were trimmed by 8 bases and 3 bases, with 11 bases remaining between them. The CDR3 has 12 residues. Per germline, CDR1 LNHDA and CDR2 SQIVND (reference sequence). CDR3 sequence (DNA): TGTGCCAGTGCTGACGAGGTCTACGAGCAGTACTTC. Protein: CASADEVYEQYF.

This chain joins TRBV11-3 and TRBJ2-1, with TRBD2 matching over 7 bases. Trimming took 1 base from V and 4 from J; bases not matched to a gene: 7. The CDR3 has 16 amino acids. Germline CDR1 is SGHNT and CDR2 is YENEEA. For the CDR3, the DNA is TGTGCCAGCAGCTTAGGCAGACTAGCCGGGTACAATGAGCAGTTCTTC. It yields the protein CASSLGRLAGYNEQFF.

This chain connects TRBV10-2 to TRBJ1-1; tentative D call: TRBD1 (5 bases). Germline CDR1 is WSHSY and CDR2 is SAAADI. V was cut by 3 bases and J by 2 bases, with 13 bases left in between. This CDR3 contains 15 residues. The CDR3 here is CASSEGRGRNTEAFF. In nucleotides, the CDR3 is TGCGCCAGCAGTGAAGGAAGGGGCCGAAACACTGAAGCTTTCTTT.

CDR3 sequence (DNA): TGTGCCAGCAGTTTAGATCCGACAGGGGGTTTCAAAGAGACCCAGTACTTC. It encodes CASSLDPTGGFKETQYF. The chain uses TRBV27 and TRBJ2-5, with 9 bases matching TRBD1. The CDR3 is 17 amino acids. Per germline, CDR1 MNHEY and CDR2 SMNVEV (reference sequence). V trimming: 2 bases; J trimming: 3 bases; junction bases outside the gene matches: 10.

The chain couples TRBV9 to TRBJ1-3, with a tentative D call TRBD1 (6 bases). Germline loops: CDR1 SGDLS, CDR2 YYNGEE. The germline V and J ends were trimmed by 3 bases and 0 bases, with 13 bases remaining between them. This CDR3 is built from 16 residues. This CDR3 is CASSGGTLLSGNTIYF. CDR3 bases: TGTGCCAGCAGCGGAGGGACACTACTCTCTGGAAACACCATATATTTT.

This clone was counted between two and nine times. The chain combines TRBV5-6 with TRBJ2-3; tentative D call: TRBD1 (5 bases). V was clipped by 2 bases and J by 6 bases, with 19 bases between them. Germline V gene data show CDR1 as SGHDT and CDR2 as YYEEEE. The CDR3 extends over 16 amino acids. The chain's CDR3 is CASSLSGRVDGDTQYF. The CDR3 DNA follows: TGTGCCAGCAGCTTATCGGGCAGGGTAGATGGGGATACGCAGTATTTT.

The chain couples TRBV30 to TRBJ2-2; TRBD2 matches 9 bases. The CDR3 extends over 15 amino acids. Germline CDR1 GTSNPN, CDR2 SVGIG (reference sequence). With V trimmed by 1 base and J by 5 bases, 5 bases remained unmatched. Written as DNA, the CDR3 is TGTGCCTGGAGTGGCCAGCTAGCGGGAACCGGGGAGCTGTTTTTT. Translated, it gives CAWSGQLAGTGELFF. Looking up the rest from reference TRBV30 and TRBJ2-2 gives the full variable domain: SQTIHQWPATLVQPVGSPLSLECTVEGTSNPNLYWYRQAAGRGLQLLFYSVGIGQISSEVPQNLSASRPQDRQFILSSKKLLLSDSGFYLCAWSGQLAGTGELFFGEGSRLTVL.

The V call is TRBV6-1, the J call TRBJ1-1; tentative D call: TRBD1 (5 bases). Deletions cut 4 bases from V and 1 base from J, with 19 bases between. Germline lookup yields CDR1 MNHNS and CDR2 SASEGT. The CDR3 length is 17 residues. The CDR3 DNA reads TGTGCCAGCAGTGGGGGGACTGACCGGGGCAAGAACACTGAAGCTTTCTTT. This translates into CASSGGTDRGKNTEAFF.